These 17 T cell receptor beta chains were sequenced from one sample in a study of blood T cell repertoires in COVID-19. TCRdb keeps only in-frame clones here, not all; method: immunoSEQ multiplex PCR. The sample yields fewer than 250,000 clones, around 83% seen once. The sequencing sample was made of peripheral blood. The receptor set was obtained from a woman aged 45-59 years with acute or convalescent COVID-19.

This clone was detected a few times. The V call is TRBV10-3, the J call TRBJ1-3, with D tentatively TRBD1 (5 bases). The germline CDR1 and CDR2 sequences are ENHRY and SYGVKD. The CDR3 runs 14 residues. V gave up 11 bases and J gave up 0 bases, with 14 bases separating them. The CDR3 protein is CACGGAPSGNTIYF. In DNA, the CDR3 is TGTGCCTGCGGAGGGGCTCCCTCTGGAAACACCATATATTTT.

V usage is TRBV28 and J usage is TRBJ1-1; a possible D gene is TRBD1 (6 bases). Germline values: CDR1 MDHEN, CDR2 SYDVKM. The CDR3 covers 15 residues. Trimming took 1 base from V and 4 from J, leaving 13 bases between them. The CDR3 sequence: CASSLYRTVGTEAFF. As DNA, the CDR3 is TGTGCCAGCAGTTTATACCGGACAGTGGGCACTGAAGCTTTCTTT.

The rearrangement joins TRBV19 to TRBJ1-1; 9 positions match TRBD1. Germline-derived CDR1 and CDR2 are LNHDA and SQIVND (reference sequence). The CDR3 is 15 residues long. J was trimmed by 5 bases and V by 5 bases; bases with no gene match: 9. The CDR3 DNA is TGTGCCAGTAGTGCCCTACAGGGGGCTCCTACTGAAGCTTTCTTT. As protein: CASSALQGAPTEAFF.

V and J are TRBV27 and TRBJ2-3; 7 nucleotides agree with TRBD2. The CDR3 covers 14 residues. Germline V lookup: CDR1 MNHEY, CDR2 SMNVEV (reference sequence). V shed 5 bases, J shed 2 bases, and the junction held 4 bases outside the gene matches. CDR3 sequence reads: CASSARGVTDTQYF. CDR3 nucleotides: TGTGCCAGCAGTGCTCGGGGGGTCACAGATACGCAGTATTTT.

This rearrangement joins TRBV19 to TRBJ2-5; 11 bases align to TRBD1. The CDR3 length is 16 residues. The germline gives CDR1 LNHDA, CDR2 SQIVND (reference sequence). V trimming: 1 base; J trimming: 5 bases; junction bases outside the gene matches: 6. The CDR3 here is CASSIAGTGGRETQYF. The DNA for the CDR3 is TGTGCCAGTAGTATAGCAGGGACAGGGGGTCGGGAGACCCAGTACTTC.

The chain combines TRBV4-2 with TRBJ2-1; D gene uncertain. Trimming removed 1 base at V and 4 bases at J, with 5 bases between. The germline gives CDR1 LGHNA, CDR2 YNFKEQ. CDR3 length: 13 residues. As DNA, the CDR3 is TGTGCCAGCAGCCAAGCCCCTTACAATGAGCAGTTCTTC. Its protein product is CASSQAPYNEQFF.

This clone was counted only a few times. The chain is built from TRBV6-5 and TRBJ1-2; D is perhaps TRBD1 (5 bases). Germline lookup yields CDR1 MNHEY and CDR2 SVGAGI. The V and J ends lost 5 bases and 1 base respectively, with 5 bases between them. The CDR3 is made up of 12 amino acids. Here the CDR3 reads CASSQGNYGYTF. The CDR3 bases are TGTGCCAGCAGTCAGGGTAACTATGGCTACACCTTC.

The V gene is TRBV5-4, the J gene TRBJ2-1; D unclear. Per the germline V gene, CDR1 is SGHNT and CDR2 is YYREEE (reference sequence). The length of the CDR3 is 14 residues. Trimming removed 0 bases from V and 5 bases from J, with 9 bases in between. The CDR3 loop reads CASSLVDRDNEQFF. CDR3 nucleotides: TGTGCCAGCAGCTTGGTGGATCGGGACAATGAGCAGTTCTTC. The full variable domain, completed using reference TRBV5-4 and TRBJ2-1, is ETGVTQSPTHLIKTRGQQVTLRCSSQSGHNTVSWYQQALGQGPQFIFQYYREEENGRGNFPPRFSGLQFPNYSSELNVNALELDDSALYLCASSLVDRDNEQFFGPGTRLTVL.

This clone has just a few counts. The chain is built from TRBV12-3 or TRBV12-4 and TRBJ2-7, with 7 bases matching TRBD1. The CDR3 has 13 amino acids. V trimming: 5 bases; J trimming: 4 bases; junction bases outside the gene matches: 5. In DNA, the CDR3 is TGTGCCAGCAGTGACAGGGCGGTTTACGAGCAGTACTTC. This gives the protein CASSDRAVYEQYF.

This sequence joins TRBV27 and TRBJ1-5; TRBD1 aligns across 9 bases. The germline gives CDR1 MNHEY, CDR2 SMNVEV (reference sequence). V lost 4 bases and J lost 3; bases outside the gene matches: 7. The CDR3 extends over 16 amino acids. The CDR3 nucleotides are TGTGCCAGCAGTTCACGAGGGACAGGGTCCAATCAGCCCCAGCATTTT. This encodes CASSSRGTGSNQPQHF.

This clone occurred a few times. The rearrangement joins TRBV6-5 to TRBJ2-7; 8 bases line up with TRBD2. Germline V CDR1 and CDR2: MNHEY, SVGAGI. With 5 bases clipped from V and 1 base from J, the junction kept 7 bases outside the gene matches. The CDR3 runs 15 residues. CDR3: CASSRTSGASYEQYF. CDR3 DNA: TGTGCCAGCAGTCGAACTAGCGGCGCTTCCTACGAGCAGTACTTC.

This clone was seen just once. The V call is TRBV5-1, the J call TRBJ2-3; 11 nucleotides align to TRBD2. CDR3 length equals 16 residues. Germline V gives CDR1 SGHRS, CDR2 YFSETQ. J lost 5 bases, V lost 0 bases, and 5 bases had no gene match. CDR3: CASSLGTSGGKDTQYF. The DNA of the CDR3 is TGCGCCAGCAGCTTGGGCACTAGCGGGGGCAAAGATACGCAGTATTTT.

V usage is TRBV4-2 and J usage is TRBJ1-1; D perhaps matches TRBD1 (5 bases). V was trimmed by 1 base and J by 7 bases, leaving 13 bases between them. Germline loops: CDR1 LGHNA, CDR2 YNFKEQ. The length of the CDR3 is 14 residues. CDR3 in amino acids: CASSQGGGVLEAFF. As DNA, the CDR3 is TGTGCCAGCAGCCAAGGGGGCGGTGTCCTTGAAGCTTTCTTT.

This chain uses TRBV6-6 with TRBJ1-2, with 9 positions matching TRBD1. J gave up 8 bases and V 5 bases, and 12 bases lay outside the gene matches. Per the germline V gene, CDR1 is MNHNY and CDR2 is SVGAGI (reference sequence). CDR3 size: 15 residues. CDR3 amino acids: CASSPGDRVFYGYTF. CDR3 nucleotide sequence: TGTGCCAGCAGTCCCGGGGACAGGGTTTTTTACGGCTACACCTTC.

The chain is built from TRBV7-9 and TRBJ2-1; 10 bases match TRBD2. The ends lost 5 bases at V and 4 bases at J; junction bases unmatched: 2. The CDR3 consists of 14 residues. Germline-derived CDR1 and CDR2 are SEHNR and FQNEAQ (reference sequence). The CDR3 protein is CASSPAGGYNEQFF. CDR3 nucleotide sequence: TGTGCCAGCAGCCCAGCGGGGGGGTACAATGAGCAGTTCTTC.

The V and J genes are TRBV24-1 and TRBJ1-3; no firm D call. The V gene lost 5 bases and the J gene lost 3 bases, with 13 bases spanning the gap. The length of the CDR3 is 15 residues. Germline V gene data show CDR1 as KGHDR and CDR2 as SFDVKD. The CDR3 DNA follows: TGTGCCACCAGTGGTCCCCGGGTCGGTGGAAACACCATATATTTT. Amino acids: CATSGPRVGGNTIYF.

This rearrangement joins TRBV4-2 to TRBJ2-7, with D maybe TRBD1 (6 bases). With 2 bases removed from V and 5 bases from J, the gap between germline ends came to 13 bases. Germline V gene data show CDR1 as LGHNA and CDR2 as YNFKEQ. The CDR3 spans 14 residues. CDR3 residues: CASSQSRGFDEQYF. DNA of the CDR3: TGTGCCAGCAGCCAAAGCAGGGGATTCGACGAGCAGTACTTC.